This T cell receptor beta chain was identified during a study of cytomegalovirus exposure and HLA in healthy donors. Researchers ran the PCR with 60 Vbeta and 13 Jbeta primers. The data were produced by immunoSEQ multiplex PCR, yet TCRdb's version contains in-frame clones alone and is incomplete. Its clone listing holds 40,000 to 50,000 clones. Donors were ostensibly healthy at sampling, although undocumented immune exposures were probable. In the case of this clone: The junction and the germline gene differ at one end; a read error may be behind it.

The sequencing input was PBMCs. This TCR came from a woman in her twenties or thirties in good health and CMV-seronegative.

The CDR3 reads CARSAYSRYTF. The CDR3 DNA is TGTGCCAGAAGTGCTTACAGCCGCTACACCTTC. The rearrangement links TRBV6-1 to TRBJ1-2; D gene uncertain. The CDR3 sequence is 11 residues long. Germline-derived CDR1 and CDR2 are MNHNS and SASEGT.